This TCR beta chain was recorded in a study of spatial heterogeneity in lung cancer. Notes on the study in general: At tumor resection, ubiquitous expanded TCRs were detected in blood more often than later.

In TCRdb, the 5' RACE reads were re-called with MiXCR into one record per CDR3 protein. This sample has more than 25,000 distinct CDR3 sequences, with roughly 5% found just once. The table lists this clonotype with many counts. Its target is not known. The time point was: blood at routine non-recurrence follow-up after resection. Researchers sequenced whole RNA taken from tumor, nontumor lung or frozen PBMC without sorting. The source was PBMCs, collected at follow-up. The source of this sequence is a female donor with early-stage non-small cell lung cancer.

The CDR3 coding sequence is TGCAGTGCTAGAGATGGGTTCACCTACGAGCAGTACTTC. Protein sequence: CSARDGFTYEQYF. This chain joins TRBV20-1 and TRBJ2-7, with D uncertain. The CDR3 has 13 residues. Per the germline V gene, CDR1 is DFQATT and CDR2 is SNEGSKA (reference sequence). V dropped 0 bases and J dropped 2 bases, with 8 bases sitting between them.